This T cell receptor beta chain was obtained from a study of cytomegalovirus exposure and HLA in healthy donors. In this sample, this clone turned up a few times. Its antigen is not known. The study's findings and limits: Earlier results showed most TCR beta V segments being productive about 90% or about 30% of the time.

Healthy bone marrow donors made up the donor group. Donors showed nominal health when sampled, although they likely had unrecorded immune exposures. The primer mix had 60 Vbeta and 13 Jbeta primers. Produced via immunoSEQ multiplex PCR; TCRdb's table is partial and in-frame only. The profile shows approximately 190,000 clones, 77% of them singletons. This TCR was recovered from a woman in her twenties or thirties in good health and CMV-seropositive. What was sequenced was PBMCs.

The chain's CDR3 is CASILRLTEAFF. For the CDR3, the DNA is TGTGCCAGCATATTGAGACTTACTGAAGCTTTCTTT. This chain uses TRBV2 with TRBJ1-1; D unresolved. From germline, CDR1 is SNHLY and CDR2 FYNNEI. The ends were cut back, 7 bases at V and 5 bases at J, with 11 bases in the middle. The CDR3 contains 12 residues.